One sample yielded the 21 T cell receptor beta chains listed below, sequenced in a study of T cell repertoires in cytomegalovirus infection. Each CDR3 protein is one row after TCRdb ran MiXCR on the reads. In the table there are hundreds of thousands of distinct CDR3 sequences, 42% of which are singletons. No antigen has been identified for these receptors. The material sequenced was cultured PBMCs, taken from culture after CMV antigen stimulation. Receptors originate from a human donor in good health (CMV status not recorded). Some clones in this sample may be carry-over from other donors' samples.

CDR3 bases: TGTGCCAGCAGCTTAGCGTTTGGTACAGATACGCAGTATTTT. Residues: CASSLAFGTDTQYF. The chain is built from TRBV7-6 and TRBJ2-3; D ambiguous. CDR3 length equals 14 residues. Germline V CDR1 and CDR2: SGHVS, FNYEAQ. Trimming took off 0 bases at V and 3 bases at J, with 7 bases between the two ends.

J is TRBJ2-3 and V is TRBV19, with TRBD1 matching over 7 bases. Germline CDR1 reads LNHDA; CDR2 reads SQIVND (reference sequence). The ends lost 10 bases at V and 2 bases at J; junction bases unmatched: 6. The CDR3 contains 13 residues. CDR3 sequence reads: CATGTAFTDTQYF. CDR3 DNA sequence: TGTGCCACGGGGACAGCTTTCACAGATACGCAGTATTTT.

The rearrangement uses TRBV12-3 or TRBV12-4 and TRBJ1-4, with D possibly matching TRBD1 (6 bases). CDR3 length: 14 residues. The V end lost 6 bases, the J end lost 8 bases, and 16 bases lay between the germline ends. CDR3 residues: CASSTTGLPEKLFF. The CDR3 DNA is TGTGCCAGCAGCACTACAGGGTTACCCGAAAAACTGTTTTTT.

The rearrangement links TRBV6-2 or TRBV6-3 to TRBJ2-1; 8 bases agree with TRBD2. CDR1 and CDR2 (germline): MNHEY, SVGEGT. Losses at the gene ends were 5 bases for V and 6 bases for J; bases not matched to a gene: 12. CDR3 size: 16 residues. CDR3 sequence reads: CASSPGGGRAFNEQFF. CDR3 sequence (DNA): TGTGCCAGCAGTCCGGGGGGGGGTAGGGCCTTCAATGAGCAGTTCTTC.

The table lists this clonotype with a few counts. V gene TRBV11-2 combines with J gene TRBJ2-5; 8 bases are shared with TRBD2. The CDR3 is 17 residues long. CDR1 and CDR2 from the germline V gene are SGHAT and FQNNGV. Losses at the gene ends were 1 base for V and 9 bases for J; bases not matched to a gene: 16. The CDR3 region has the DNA TGTGCCAGCAGCTTAGTTACTAGCGGAGACCCCCGGGGGCCCCAGTACTTC. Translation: CASSLVTSGDPRGPQYF.

DNA for the CDR3: TGTGCCAGCAGCTTACCGGGGACCGGAAATACGCAGTATTTT. This translates into CASSLPGTGNTQYF. The gene calls are TRBV11-1 and TRBJ2-3; D might be TRBD1 or TRBD2, each matching 5 bases. V lost 2 bases to trimming and J lost 7 bases, with 13 bases between them. The germline V gene has CDR1 SGHAT and CDR2 FQDESV (reference sequence). There are 14 residues in the CDR3.

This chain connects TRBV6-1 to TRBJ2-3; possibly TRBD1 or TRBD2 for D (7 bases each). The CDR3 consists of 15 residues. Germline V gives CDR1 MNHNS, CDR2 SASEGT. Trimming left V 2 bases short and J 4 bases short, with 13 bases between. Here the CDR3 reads CASSEQGGAPDTQYF. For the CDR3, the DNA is TGTGCCAGCAGTGAACAGGGGGGGGCCCCAGATACGCAGTATTTT.

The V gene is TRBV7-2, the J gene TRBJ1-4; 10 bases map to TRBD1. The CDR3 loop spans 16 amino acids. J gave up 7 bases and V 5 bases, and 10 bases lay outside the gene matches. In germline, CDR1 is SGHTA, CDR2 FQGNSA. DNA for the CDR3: TGTGCCAGCAGCCCACCGGACAGGGGGTTGGGTGAAAAACTGTTTTTT. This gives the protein CASSPPDRGLGEKLFF.

CDR3 amino acids: CSAREAQETQYF. The CDR3 bases are TGCAGTGCTAGAGAGGCTCAAGAGACCCAGTACTTC. This rearrangement joins TRBV20-1 to TRBJ2-5; D is unresolved. V was trimmed by 0 bases and J by 2 bases, leaving 4 bases between them. CDR1 is DFQATT and CDR2 is SNEGSKA in the germline V gene (reference sequence). CDR3 length equals 12 residues.

The DNA of the CDR3 is TGTGCCAGCAGGTATTGGGACACTGAAGCTTTCTTT. Translating gives CASRYWDTEAFF. The V call is TRBV7-9, the J call TRBJ1-1, with D uncertain. CDR1 SEHNR and CDR2 FQNEAQ come from the germline V gene (reference sequence). The CDR3 extends over 12 amino acids. The V and J ends lost 6 bases and 3 bases respectively, with 8 bases between them.

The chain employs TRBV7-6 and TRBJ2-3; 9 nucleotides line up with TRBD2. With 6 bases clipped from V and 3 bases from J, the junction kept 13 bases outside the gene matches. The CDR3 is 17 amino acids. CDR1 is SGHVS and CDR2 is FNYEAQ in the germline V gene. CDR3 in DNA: TGTGCCAGCAGGGGAACCGCAGCGGGGGGCTTTACAGATACGCAGTATTTT. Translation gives CASRGTAAGGFTDTQYF.

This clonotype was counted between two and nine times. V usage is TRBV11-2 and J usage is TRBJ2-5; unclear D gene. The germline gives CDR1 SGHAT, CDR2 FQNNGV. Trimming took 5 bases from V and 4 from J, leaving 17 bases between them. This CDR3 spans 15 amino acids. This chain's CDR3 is CASSPPFPTRETQYF. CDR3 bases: TGTGCCAGCAGCCCTCCCTTTCCGACGCGAGAGACCCAGTACTTC.

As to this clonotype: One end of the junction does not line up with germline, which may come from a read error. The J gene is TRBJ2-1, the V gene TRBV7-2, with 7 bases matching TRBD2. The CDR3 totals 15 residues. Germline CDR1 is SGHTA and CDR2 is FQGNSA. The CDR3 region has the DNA TGTGCCAGCAGCTTAGAAAGCGGGACCTACAATGAGCAATTCTTC. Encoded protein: CASSLESGTYNEQFF.

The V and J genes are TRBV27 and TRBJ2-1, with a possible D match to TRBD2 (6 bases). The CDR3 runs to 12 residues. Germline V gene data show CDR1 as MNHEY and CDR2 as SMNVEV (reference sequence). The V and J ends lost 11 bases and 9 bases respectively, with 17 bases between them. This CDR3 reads CASLAAGGEQFF. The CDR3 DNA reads TGTGCCTCCTTGGCAGCGGGTGGTGAGCAGTTCTTC.

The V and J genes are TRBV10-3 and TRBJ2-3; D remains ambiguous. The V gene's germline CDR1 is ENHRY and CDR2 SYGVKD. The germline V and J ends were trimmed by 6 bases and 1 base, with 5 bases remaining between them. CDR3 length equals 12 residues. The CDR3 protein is CAIRLGTDTQYF. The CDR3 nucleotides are TGTGCCATCAGGCTGGGCACAGATACGCAGTATTTT.

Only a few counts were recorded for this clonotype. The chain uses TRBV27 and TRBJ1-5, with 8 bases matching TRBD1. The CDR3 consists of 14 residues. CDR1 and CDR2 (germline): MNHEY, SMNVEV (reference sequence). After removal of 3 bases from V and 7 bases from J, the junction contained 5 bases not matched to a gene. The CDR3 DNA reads TGTGCCAGCAGTTTCCAGGGGGCTAGCCAGCCCCAGCATTTT. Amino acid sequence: CASSFQGASQPQHF.

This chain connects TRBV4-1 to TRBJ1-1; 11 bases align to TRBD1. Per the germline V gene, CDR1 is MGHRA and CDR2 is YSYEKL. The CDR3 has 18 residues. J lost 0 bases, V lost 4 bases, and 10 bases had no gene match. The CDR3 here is CASSRAWGTGGVNTEAFF. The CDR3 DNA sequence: TGCGCCAGCAGCCGAGCTTGGGGGACAGGGGGTGTGAACACTGAAGCTTTCTTT.

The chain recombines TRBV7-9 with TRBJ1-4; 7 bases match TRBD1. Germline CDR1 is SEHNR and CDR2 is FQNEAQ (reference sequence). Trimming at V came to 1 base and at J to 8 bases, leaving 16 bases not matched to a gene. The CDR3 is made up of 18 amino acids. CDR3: CASSLVTGETLMNEKLFF. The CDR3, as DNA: TGTGCCAGCAGCTTAGTCACAGGGGAGACCCTAATGAACGAAAAACTGTTTTTT.

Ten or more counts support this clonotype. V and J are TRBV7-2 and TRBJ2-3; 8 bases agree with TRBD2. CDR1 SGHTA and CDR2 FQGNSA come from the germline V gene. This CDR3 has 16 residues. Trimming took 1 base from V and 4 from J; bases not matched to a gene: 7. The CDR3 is CASSLGPSGSADTQYF. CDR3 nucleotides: TGTGCCAGCAGCTTAGGTCCGAGCGGGAGCGCAGATACGCAGTATTTT.

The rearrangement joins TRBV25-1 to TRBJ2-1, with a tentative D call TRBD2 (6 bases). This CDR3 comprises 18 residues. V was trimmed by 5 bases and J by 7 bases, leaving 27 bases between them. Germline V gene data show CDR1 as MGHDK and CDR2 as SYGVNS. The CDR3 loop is CASSPGVGRGSNNNEQFF. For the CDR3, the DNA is TGTGCCAGCAGTCCGGGGGTCGGGCGGGGTTCGAACAATAATGAGCAGTTCTTC. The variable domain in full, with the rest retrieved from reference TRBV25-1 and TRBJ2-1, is EADIYQTPRYLVIGTGKKITLECSQTMGHDKMYWYQQDPGMELHLIHYSYGVNSTEKGDLSSESTVSRIRTEHFPLTLESARPSHTSQYLCASSPGVGRGSNNNEQFFGPGTRLTVL.

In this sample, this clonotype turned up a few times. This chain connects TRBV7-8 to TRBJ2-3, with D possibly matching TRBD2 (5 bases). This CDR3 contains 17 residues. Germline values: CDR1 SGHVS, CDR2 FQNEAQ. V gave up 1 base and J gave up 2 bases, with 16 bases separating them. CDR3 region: CASSLGPRDSVTDTQYF. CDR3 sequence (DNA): TGTGCCAGCAGCTTAGGCCCCCGGGATAGCGTCACAGATACGCAGTATTTT.